This T cell receptor (beta chain) was captured in a study of blood T cell repertoires in COVID-19. Whole-study context: PBMCs, B-cell-depleted T cells, or T cells were the source of the cDNA or gDNA that made up the material.

V shed 2 bases, J shed 4 bases, and the junction held 6 bases outside the gene matches. Germline CDR1 LNHDA, CDR2 SQIVND (reference sequence). This CDR3 comprises 16 residues. In the study's own analysis: Amplification of reference gene primers provided the estimated nucleated cell counts. The method was immunoSEQ multiplex PCR; TCRdb's version includes in-frame clones alone and lacks a portion of them. The V and J calls and clone size come from that table; D and trimming were worked out from the DNA. The sample records 300,000 to 400,000 clones, around 87% being singletons. Seattle cases were enrolled at active infection and followed longitudinally.

This chain connects TRBV19 to TRBJ2-5; 11 nucleotides agree with TRBD2. This receptor was taken from a woman aged 55-69 years with COVID-19, enrolled during active disease. Sequenced input: peripheral blood. The CDR3, as DNA: TGTGCCAGTAGTATAATCACTAGCGGGGGTCGAGAGACCCAGTACTTC. This translates into CASSIITSGGRETQYF.